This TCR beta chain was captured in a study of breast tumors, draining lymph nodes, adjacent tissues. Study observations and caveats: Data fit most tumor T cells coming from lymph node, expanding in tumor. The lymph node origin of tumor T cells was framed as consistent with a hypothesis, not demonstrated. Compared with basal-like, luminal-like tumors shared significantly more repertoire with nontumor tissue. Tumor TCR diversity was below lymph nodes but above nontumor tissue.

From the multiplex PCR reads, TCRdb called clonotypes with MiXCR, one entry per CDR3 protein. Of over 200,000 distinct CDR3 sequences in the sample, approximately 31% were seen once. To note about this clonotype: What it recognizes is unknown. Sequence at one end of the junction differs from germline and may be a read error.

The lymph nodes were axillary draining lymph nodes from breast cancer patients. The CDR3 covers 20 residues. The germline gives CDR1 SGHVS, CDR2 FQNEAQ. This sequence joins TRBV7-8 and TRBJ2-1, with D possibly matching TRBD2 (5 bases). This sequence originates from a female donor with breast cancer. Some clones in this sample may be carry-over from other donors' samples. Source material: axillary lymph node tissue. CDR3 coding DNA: TGTGCCAGCAGCTTAGTACAAACTATTACTAGTGCTAGCCCCTACAATGGGCAGTTCTTC. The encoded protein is CASSLVQTITSASPYNGQFF.